A single T cell receptor (beta chain) is shown here with its context. CDR1 is ENHRY, CDR2 SYGVKD, per germline. The CDR3 is 16 amino acids. J gave up 2 bases and V 3 bases, and 6 bases lay outside the gene matches. In the authors' methods: Reference gene primer amplification gave nucleated cell count estimates. Profiled with immunoSEQ multiplex PCR; TCRdb holds only in-frame clones, not every one. The V and J calls and clone size were taken over from that table, and D and trimming were inferred from the DNA. The sample includes about 210,000 clones, 80% seen only once; the top ten take 10% to 15%. This sample is drawn from a study of blood T cell repertoires in COVID-19. About the research overall: Acute and convalescent COVID-19 specimens originated in the United States, Italy and Spain. T cells, B-cell-depleted T cells, or PBMCs supplied cDNA or gDNA.

The sample comprised peripheral blood. This sequence originates from a human donor in a cohort sampled during active COVID-19. The chain carries TRBV10-3 and TRBJ2-7; 11 nucleotides line up with TRBD1. The CDR3, as DNA: TGTGCCATCAGTGAACCGGACAGGGGGCAGGCCTACGAGCAGTACTTC. Its protein is CAISEPDRGQAYEQYF.